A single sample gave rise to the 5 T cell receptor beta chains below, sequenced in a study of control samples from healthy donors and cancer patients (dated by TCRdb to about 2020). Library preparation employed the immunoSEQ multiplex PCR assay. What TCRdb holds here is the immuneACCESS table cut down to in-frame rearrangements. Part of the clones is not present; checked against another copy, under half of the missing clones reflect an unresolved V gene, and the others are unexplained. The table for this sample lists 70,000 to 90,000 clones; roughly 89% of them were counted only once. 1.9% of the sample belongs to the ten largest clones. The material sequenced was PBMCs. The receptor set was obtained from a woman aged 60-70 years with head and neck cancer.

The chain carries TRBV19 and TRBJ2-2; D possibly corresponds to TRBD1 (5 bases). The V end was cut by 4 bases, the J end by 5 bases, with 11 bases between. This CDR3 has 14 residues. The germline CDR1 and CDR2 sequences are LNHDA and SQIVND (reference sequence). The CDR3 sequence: CASSNAGSTGELFF. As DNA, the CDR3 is TGTGCCAGTAGTAACGCAGGGTCGACCGGGGAGCTGTTTTTT.

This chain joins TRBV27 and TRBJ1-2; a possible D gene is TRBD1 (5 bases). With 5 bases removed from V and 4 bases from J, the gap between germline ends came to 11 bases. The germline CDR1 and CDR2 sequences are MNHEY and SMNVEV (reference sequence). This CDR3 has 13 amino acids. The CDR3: CASSPQVAYGYTF. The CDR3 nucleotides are TGTGCCAGCAGTCCACAGGTAGCCTATGGCTACACCTTC.

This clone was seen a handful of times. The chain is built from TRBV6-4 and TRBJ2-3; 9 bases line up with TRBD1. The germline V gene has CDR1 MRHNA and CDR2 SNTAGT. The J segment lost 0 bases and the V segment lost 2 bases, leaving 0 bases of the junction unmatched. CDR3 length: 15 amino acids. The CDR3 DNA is TGTGCCAGCAGTGACGGGACAGGGAGCACAGATACGCAGTATTTT. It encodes CASSDGTGSTDTQYF.

CDR3 nucleotide sequence: TGTGCCAGCAGCATCAGACAGGGGAGCTCCTACGAGCAGTACTTC. Amino acid sequence: CASSIRQGSSYEQYF. This chain uses TRBV6-5 with TRBJ2-7, with 8 bases identical to TRBD1. Germline V CDR1 and CDR2: MNHEY, SVGAGI. This CDR3 region has 15 residues. After removal of 6 bases from V and 0 bases from J, the junction contained 7 bases not matched to a gene.

The CDR3 nucleotides read TGTGCCAGCGGCCGACAGGCCTCTAACTATGGCTACACCTTC. Translated, it gives CASGRQASNYGYTF. The V and J genes are TRBV6-2 or TRBV6-3 and TRBJ1-2, with D possibly being TRBD1 (6 bases). The CDR3 runs to 14 residues. V lost 8 bases, J lost 0 bases, and 13 bases lay in between. Germline V gene sequence: CDR1 MNHEY, CDR2 SVGEGT.